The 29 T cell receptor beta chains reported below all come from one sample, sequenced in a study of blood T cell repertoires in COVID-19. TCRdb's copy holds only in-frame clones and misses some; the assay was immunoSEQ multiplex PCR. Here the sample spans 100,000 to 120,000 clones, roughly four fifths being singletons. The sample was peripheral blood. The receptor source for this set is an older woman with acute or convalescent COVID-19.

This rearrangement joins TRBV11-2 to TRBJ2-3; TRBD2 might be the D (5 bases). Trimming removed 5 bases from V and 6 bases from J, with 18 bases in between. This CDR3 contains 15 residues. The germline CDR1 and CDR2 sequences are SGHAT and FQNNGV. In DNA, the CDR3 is TGTGCCAGCAGCGTCCTAGCTCAGGTTCCGGATACGCAGTATTTT. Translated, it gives CASSVLAQVPDTQYF.

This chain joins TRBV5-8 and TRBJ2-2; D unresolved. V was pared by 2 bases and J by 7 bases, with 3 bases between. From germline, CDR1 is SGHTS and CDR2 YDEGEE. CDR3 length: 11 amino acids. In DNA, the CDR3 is TGTGCCAGCAGCTTCGGCGGGGAGCTGTTTTTT. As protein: CASSFGGELFF.

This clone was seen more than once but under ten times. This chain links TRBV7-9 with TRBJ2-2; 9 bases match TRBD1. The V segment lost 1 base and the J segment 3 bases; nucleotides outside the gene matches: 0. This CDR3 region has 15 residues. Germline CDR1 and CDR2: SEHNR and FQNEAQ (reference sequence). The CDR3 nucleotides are TGTGCCAGCAGCTTAGGACAGGGGGACACCGGGGAGCTGTTTTTT. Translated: CASSLGQGDTGELFF.

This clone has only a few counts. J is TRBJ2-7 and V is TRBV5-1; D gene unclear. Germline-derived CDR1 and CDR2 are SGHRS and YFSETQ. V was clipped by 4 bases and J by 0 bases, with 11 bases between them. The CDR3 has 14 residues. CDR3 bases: TGCGCCAGCAGCGATTACGCGAGCTCCTACGAGCAGTACTTC. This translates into CASSDYASSYEQYF.

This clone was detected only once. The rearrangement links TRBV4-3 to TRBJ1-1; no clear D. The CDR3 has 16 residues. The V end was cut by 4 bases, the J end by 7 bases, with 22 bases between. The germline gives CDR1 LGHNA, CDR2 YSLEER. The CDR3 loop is CASSPRGSGGLSEAFF. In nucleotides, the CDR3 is TGCGCCAGCAGCCCCCGAGGGAGTGGAGGCTTGAGTGAAGCTTTCTTT.

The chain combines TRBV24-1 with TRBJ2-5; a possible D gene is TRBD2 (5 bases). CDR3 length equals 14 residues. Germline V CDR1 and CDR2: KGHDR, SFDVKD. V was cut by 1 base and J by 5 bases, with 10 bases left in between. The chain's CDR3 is CATSDFSSFETQYF. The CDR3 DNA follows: TGTGCCACCAGTGATTTCTCTAGCTTTGAGACCCAGTACTTC.

The CDR3 bases are TGTGCCAGCAGCGCGGACAGACGCCGAGAGTACAATGAGCAGTTCTTC. Translated, it gives CASSADRRREYNEQFF. V is TRBV7-2 and J is TRBJ2-1; possibly TRBD1 for D (6 bases). The CDR3 is made up of 16 amino acids. With 5 bases removed from V and 4 bases from J, the gap between germline ends came to 18 bases. Germline CDR1 reads SGHTA; CDR2 reads FQGNSA. Based on the CDR3 plus reference TRBV7-2 and TRBJ2-1, the full variable domain is GAGVSQSPSNKVTEKGKDVELRCDPISGHTALYWYRQSLGQGLEFLIYFQGNSAPDKSGLPSDRFSAERTGGSVSTLTIQRTQQEDSAVYLCASSADRRREYNEQFFGPGTRLTVL.

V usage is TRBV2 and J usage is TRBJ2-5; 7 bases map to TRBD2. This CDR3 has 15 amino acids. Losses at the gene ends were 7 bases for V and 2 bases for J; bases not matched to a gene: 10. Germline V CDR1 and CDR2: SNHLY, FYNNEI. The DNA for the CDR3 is TGTGCCAGCAACCTCGGGGGGACCATTCAAGAGACCCAGTACTTC. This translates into CASNLGGTIQETQYF.

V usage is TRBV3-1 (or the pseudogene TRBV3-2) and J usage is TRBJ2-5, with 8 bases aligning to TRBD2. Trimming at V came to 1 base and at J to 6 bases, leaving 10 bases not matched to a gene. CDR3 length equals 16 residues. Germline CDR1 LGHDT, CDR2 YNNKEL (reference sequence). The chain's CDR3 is CASSQGMLAGRKTQYF. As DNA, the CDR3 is TGTGCCAGCAGCCAAGGGATGCTAGCGGGTAGGAAGACCCAGTACTTC.

CDR3 sequence: CASSEDRTWNSPLHF. CDR3 in DNA: TGTGCCAGCAGTGAAGACCGGACTTGGAATTCACCCCTCCACTTT. The chain is built from TRBV6-1 and TRBJ1-6; D call uncertain. Germline-derived CDR1 and CDR2 are MNHNS and SASEGT. V dropped 1 base and J dropped 7 bases, with 11 bases sitting between them. This CDR3 comprises 15 residues.

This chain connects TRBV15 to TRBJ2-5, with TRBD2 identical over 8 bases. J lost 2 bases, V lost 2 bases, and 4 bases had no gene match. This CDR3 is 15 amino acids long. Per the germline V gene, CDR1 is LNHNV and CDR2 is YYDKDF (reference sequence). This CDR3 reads CATSRTPGGQETQYF. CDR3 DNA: TGTGCCACCAGCAGAACGCCGGGGGGGCAAGAGACCCAGTACTTC. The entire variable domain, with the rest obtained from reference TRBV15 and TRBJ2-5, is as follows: DAMVIQNPRYQVTQFGKPVTLSCSQTLNHNVMYWYQQKSSQAPKLLFHYYDKDFNNEADTPDNFQSRRPNTSFCFLDIRSPGLGDTAMYLCATSRTPGGQETQYFGPGTRLLVL.

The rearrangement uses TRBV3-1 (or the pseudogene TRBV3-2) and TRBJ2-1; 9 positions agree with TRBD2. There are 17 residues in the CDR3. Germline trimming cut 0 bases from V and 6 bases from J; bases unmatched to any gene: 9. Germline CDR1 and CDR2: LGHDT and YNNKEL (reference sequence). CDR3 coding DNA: TGTGCCAGCAGCCAAGATTGGGGGGCGGGGGGGCGCAATGAGCAGTTCTTC. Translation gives CASSQDWGAGGRNEQFF.

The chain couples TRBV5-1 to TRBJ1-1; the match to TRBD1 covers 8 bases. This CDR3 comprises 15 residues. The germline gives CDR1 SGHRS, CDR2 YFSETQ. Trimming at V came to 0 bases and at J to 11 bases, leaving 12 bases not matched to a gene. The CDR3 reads CASSLVSGTGVRAFF. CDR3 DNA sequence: TGCGCCAGCAGCTTGGTCTCCGGGACAGGAGTGAGGGCTTTCTTT.

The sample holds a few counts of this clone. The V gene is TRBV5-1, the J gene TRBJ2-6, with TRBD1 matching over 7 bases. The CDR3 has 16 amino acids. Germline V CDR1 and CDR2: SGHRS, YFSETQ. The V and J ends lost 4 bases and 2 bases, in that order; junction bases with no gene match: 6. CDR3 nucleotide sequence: TGCGCCAGCAGCGGGAGACAGGGTGCTGGGGCCAACGTCCTGACTTTC. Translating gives CASSGRQGAGANVLTF.

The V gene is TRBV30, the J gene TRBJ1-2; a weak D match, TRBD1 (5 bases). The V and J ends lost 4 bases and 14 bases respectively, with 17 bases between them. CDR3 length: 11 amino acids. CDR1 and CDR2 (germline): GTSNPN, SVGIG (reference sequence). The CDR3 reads CAWIFGGRATF. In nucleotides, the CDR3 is TGTGCCTGGATTTTCGGCGGCAGGGCGACCTTC.

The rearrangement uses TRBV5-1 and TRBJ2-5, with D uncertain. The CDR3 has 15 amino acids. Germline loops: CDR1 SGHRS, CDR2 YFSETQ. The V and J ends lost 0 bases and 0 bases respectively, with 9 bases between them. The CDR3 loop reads CASSLAGLYQETQYF. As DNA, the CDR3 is TGCGCCAGCAGCTTGGCCGGGTTGTACCAAGAGACCCAGTACTTC.

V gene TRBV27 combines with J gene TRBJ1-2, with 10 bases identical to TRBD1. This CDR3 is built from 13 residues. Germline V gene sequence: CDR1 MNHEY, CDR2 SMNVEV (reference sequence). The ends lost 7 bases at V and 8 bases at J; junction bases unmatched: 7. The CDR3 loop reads CASKTGGLSGYTF. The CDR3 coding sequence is TGTGCCAGCAAGACAGGGGGCCTCTCCGGCTACACCTTC.

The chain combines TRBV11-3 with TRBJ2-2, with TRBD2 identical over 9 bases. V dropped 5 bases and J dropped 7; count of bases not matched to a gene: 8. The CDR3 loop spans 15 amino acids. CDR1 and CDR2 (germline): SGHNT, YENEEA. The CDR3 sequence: CASSPRGGANGELFF. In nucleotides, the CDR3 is TGTGCCAGCAGCCCACGCGGGGGGGCCAACGGGGAGCTGTTTTTT.

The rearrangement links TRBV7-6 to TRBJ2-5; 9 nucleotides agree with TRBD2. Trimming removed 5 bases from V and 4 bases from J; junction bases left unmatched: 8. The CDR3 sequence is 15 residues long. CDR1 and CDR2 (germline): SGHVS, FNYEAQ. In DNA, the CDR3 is TGTGCCAGCAGCCGTAGCGGGGGTGAGAGAGAGACCCAGTACTTC. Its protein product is CASSRSGGERETQYF.

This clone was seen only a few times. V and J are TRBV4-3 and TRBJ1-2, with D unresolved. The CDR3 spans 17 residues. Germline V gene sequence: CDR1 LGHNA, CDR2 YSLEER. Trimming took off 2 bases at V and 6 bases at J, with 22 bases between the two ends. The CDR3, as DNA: TGCGCCAGCAGCCAATCCTTGCCCGCACTCCGAGAGGATGGCTACACCTTC. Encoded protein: CASSQSLPALREDGYTF.

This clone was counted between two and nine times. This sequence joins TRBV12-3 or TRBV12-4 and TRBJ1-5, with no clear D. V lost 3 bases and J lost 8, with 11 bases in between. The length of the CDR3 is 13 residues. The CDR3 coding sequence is TGTGCCAGCAGTTTTTATGTACCGGAGCCCCAGCATTTT. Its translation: CASSFYVPEPQHF.

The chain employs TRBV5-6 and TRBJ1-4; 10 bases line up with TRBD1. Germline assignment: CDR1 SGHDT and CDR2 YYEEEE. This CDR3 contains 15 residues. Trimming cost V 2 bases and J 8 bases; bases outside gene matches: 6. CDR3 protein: CASSLRQGAVEKLFF. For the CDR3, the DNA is TGTGCCAGCAGCTTAAGACAGGGGGCGGTGGAAAAACTGTTTTTT.

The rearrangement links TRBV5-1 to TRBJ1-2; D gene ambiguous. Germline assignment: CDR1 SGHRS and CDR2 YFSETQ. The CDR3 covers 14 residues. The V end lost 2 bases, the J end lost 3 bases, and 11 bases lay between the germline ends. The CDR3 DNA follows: TGCGCCAGCAGCTTTGACGGCCAGGACTATGGCTACACCTTC. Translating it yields CASSFDGQDYGYTF.

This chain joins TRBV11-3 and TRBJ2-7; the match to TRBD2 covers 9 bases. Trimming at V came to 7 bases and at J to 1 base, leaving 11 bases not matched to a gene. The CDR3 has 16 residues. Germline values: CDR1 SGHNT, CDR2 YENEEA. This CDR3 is CASKLHLRGGSYEQYF. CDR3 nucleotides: TGTGCCAGCAAACTACATCTGCGGGGGGGATCCTACGAGCAGTACTTC. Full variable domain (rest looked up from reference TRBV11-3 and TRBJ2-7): EAGVVQSPRYKIIEKKQPVAFWCNPISGHNTLYWYLQNLGQGPELLIRYENEEAVDDSQLPKDRFSAERLKGVDSTLKIQPAELGDSAVYLCASKLHLRGGSYEQYFGPGTRLTVT.

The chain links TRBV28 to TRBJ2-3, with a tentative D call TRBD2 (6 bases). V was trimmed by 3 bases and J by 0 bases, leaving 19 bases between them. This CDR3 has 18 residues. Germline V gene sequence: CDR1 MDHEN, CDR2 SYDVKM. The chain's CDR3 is CASSLSPGLGTSTDTQYF. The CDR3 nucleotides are TGTGCCAGCAGTTTGTCTCCGGGACTTGGAACTAGCACAGATACGCAGTATTTT.

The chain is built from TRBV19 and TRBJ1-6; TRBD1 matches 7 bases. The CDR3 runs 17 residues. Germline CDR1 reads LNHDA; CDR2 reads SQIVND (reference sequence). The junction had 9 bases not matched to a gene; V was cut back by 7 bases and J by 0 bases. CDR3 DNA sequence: TGTGCCAGTAAAAGGGGGCAGCCACGCTCCTATAATTCACCCCTCCACTTT. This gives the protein CASKRGQPRSYNSPLHF.

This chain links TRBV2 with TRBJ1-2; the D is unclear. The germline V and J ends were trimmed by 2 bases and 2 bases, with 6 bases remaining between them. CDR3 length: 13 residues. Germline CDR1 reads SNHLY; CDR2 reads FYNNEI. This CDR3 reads CASSEIANYGYTF. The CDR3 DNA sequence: TGTGCCAGCAGTGAAATCGCGAACTATGGCTACACCTTC.

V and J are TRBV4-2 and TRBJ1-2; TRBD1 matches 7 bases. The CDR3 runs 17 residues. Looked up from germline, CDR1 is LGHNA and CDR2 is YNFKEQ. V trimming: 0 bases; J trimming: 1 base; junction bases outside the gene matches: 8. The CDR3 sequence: CASSQDHMTGNNYGYTF. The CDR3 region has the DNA TGTGCCAGCAGCCAAGATCATATGACAGGGAATAACTATGGCTACACCTTC.

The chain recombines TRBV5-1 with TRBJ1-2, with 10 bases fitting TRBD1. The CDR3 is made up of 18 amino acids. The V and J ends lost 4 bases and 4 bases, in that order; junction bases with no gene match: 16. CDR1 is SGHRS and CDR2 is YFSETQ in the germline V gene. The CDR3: CASSLLPPGQGYSYGYTF. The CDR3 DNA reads TGCGCCAGCAGCCTACTTCCGCCGGGACAGGGGTACTCCTATGGCTACACCTTC.